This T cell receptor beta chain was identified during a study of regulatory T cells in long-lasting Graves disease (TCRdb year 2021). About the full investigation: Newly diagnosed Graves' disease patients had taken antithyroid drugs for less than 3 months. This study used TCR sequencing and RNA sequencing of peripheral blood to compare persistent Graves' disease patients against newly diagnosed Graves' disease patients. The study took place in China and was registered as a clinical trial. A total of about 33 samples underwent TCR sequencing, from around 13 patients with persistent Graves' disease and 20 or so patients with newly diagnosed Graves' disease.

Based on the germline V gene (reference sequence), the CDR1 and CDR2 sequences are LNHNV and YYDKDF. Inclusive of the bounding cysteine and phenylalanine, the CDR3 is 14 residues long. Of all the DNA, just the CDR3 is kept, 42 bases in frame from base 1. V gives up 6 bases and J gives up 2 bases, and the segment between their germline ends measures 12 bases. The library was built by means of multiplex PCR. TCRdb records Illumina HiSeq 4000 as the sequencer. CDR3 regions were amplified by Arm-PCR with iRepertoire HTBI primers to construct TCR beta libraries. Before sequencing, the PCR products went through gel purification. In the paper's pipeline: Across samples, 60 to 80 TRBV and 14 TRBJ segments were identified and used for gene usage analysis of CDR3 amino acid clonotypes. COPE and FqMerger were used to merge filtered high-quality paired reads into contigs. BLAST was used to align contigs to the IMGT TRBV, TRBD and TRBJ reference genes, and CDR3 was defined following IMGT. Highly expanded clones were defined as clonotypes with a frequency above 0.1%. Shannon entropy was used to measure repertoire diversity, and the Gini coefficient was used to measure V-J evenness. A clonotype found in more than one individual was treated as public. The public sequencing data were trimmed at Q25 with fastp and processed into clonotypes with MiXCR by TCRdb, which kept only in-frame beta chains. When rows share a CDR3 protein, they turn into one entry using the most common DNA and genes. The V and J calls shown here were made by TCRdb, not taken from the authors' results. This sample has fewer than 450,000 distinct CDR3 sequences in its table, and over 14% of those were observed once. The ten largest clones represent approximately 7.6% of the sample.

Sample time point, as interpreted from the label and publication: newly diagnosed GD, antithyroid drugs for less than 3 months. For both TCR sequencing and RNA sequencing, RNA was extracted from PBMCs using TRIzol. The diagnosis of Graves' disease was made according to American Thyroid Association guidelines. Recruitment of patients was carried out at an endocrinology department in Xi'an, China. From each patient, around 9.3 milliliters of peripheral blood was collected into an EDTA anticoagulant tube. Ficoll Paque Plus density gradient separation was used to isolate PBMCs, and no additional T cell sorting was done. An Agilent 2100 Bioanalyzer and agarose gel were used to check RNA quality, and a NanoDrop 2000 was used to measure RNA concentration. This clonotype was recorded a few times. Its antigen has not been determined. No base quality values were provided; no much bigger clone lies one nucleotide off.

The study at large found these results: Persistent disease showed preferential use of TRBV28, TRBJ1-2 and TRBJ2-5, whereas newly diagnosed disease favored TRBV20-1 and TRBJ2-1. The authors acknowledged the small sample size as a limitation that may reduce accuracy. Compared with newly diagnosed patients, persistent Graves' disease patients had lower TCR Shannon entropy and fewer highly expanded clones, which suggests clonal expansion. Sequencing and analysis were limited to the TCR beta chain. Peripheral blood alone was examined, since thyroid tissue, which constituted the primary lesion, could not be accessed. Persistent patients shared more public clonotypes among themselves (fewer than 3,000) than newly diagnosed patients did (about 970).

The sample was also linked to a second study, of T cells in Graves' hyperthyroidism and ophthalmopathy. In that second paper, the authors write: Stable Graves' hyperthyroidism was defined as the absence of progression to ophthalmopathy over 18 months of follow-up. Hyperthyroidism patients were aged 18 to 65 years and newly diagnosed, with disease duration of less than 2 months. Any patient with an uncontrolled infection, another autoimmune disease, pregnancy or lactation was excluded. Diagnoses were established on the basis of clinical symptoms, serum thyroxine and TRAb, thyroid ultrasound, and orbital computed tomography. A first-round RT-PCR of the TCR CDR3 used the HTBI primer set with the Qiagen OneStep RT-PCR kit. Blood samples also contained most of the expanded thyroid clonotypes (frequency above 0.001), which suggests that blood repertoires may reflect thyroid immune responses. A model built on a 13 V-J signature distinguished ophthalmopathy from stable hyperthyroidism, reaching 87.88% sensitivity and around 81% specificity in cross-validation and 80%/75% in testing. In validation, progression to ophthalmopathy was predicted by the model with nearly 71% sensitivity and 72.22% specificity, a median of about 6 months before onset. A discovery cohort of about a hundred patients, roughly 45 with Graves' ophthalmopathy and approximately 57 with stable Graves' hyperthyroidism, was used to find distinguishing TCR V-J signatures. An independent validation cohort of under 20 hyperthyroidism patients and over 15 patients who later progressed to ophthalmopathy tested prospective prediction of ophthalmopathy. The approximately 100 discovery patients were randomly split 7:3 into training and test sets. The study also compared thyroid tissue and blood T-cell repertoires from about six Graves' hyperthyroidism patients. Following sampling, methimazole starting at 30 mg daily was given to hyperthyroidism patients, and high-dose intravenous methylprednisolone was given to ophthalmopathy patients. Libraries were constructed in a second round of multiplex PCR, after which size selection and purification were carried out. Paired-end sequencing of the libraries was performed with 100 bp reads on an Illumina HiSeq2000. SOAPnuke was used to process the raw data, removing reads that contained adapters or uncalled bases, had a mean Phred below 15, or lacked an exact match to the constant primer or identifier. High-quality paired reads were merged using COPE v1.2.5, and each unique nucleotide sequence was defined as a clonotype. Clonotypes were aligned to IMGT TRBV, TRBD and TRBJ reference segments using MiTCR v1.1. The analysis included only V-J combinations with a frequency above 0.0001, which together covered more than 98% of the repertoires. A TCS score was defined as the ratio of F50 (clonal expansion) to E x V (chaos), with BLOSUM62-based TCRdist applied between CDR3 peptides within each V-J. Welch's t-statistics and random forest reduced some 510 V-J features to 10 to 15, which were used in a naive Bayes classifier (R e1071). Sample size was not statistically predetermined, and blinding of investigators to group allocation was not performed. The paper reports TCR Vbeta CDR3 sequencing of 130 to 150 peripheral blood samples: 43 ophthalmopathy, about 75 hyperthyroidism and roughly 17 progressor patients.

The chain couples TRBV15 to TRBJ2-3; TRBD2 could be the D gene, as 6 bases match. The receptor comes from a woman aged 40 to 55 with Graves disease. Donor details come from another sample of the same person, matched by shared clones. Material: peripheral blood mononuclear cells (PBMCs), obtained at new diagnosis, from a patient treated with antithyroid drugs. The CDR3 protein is CATRSGVLTDTQYF. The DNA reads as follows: TGTGCCACCAGGTCGGGAGTTCTCACAGATACGCAGTATTTT.